The rows below give T cell receptor beta chains drawn from one sample of a study of blood T cells in healthy people across ages. TCRdb recomputed calls from the 5' RACE reads with MiXCR, one row per CDR3 protein. The table includes 1,500,000 or so distinct CDR3 sequences, roughly 59% detected once. Sequences were obtained from blood. These TCRs come from a man aged 18 to 29 in good health. Each CDR3 is given with its conserved first and last residue. D genes are given only for firm matches. Clone size is not always given. Where it is, it says once, few, many or a class for expanded clones.

.	TRBV29-1	TRBJ2-1	few	CSVLTAGNEQFF	TGCAGCGTTCTCACCGCCGGGAATGAGCAGTTCTTC
.	TRBV28	TRBJ2-1	.	CASSTPRGGRDNEQFF	TGTGCCAGCAGTACCCCTAGGGGGGGACGTGACAATGAGCAGTTCTTC
TRBD1	TRBV6-5	TRBJ2-5	.	CASSYSMLAGGQETQYF	TGTGCCAGCAGTTACTCGATGTTGGCAGGGGGACAGGAGACCCAGTACTTC
TRBD2	TRBV14	TRBJ2-1	few	CASSQFLAGDEQFF	TGTGCCAGCAGCCAATTTCTAGCGGGAGACGAGCAGTTCTTC
TRBD2	TRBV29-1	TRBJ2-1	.	CSVSGLAGENEQFF	TGCAGCGTCTCTGGACTAGCGGGAGAGAATGAGCAGTTCTTC
.	TRBV20-1	TRBJ1-2	few	CSASPVRHGYTF	TGCAGTGCCAGCCCGGTCCGGCATGGCTACACCTTC
.	TRBV4-1	TRBJ1-2	.	CASSQENGYGYTF	TGCGCCAGCAGCCAAGAAAATGGGTATGGCTACACCTTC
.	TRBV5-5	TRBJ1-4	.	CASSLVGRRLNNEKLFF	TGTGCCAGCAGCTTGGTTGGCAGGCGCTTGAATAATGAAAAACTGTTTTTT
.	TRBV7-2	TRBJ1-6	.	CASSLVYNSPLHF	TGTGCCAGCAGCTTAGTTTATAATTCACCCCTCCACTTT
.	TRBV25-1	TRBJ2-5	.	CASSEGAPQETQYF	TGTGCCAGTAGTGAAGGGGCCCCCCAAGAGACCCAGTACTTC
TRBD2	TRBV20-1	TRBJ2-5	.	CSARSGGEETQYF	TGCAGTGCTAGATCCGGGGGGGAAGAGACCCAGTACTTC
TRBD2	TRBV5-5	TRBJ2-5	once	CASSSRGAGGLRTETQYF	TGTGCCAGCTCCTCTCGGGGGGCGGGAGGGTTAAGAACGGAGACCCAGTACTTC
.	TRBV2	TRBJ1-6	once	CAIARAGSSYNSPLHF	TGTGCCATCGCTCGAGCAGGGAGCTCCTATAATTCACCCCTCCACTTT
.	TRBV29-1	TRBJ2-5	.	CSVSGRAAQETQYF	TGCAGCGTATCGGGGAGAGCAGCCCAAGAGACCCAGTACTTC
TRBD2	TRBV12-3/TRBV12-4	TRBJ2-3	.	CASSFRDPGLRADTQYF	TGTGCCAGCAGTTTCCGAGACCCGGGACTACGAGCAGATACGCAGTATTTT
.	TRBV29-1	TRBJ2-7	few	CSGGHHPYEQYF	TGCAGCGGCGGCCACCACCCCTACGAGCAGTACTTC
.	TRBV21-1	TRBJ2-7	.	CASSTPPSVRTVYEQYF	TGTGCCAGCAGCACACCCCCTAGCGTGAGAACGGTCTACGAGCAGTACTTC
.	TRBV6-5	TRBJ2-4	.	CASSYSVSVSKNIQYF	TGTGCCAGCAGTTACTCTGTTAGCGTTTCCAAAAACATTCAGTACTTC
TRBD1	TRBV7-9	TRBJ2-5	.	CASSPVGTGGWLETQYF	TGTGCCAGCAGCCCAGTGGGGACAGGGGGCTGGTTGGAGACCCAGTACTTC
TRBD1	TRBV10-3	TRBJ2-1	few	CAIMGTGDYNEQFF	TGTGCCATCATGGGGACAGGGGACTACAATGAGCAGTTCTTC
.	TRBV28	TRBJ1-2	.	CASKLSSNYGYTF	TGTGCCAGCAAGTTGAGCTCTAACTATGGCTACACCTTC
TRBD2	TRBV11-2	TRBJ2-1	.	CASSFLRAGGPDNEQFF	TGTGCCAGCAGCTTCCTCCGAGCGGGGGGGCCCGACAATGAGCAGTTCTTC
.	TRBV2	TRBJ2-7	.	CASVDRYEQYF	TGTGCCAGTGTGGACCGCTACGAGCAGTACTTC
.	TRBV6-5	TRBJ1-2	.	CASSYLRDFEGGYTF	TGTGCCAGCAGTTACCTTAGGGACTTTGAGGGTGGCTACACCTTC
.	TRBV6-1	TRBJ2-1	once	CASSDNSGYSYNEQFF	TGTGCCAGCAGTGATAATAGCGGATACTCCTACAATGAGCAGTTCTTC